This TCR beta chain was found in a study of OX40 agonist ivuxolimab in advanced cancers. Study overall: Patients' therapy was ivuxolimab, an antibody that acts as an agonist of OX40 (CD134). The study enrolled dose-escalation patients with hepatocellular carcinoma, melanoma, renal cell or head and neck cancer.

The CDR3 sequence is 17 residues long. V lost 8 bases and J lost 1, with 21 bases in between. Germline values: CDR1 LNHDA, CDR2 SQIVND (reference sequence). Some clones are missing from TCRdb's copy, which holds only in-frame ones; the method was immunoSEQ multiplex PCR. The data contain tens of thousands of clones, over 85% of them singletons. The sequencing here drew on CD4+ or CD8+ T cells sorted from blood, taken in a trial of the OX40 agonist ivuxolimab. This clonotype originated in an adult with an advanced solid tumor such as melanoma, head and neck, liver or kidney cancer. This sequence joins TRBV19 and TRBJ2-4; perhaps TRBD2 as D (7 bases). The CDR3 DNA reads TGTGCCAGTGGGGGACTAACAGGGATAGATGCCAAAAACATTCAGTACTTC. It codes for CASGGLTGIDAKNIQYF. The full variable domain, with the rest looked up from reference TRBV19 and TRBJ2-4, is DGGITQSPKYLFRKEGQNVTLSCEQNLNHDAMYWYRQDPGQGLRLIYYSQIVNDFQKGDIAEGYSVSREKKESFPLTVTSAQKNPTAFYLCASGGLTGIDAKNIQYFGAGTRLSVL.